Shown below are 2 T cell receptor beta chains from a single sample sequenced in a study of tumor and adjacent non-tumor tissue in lung cancer. A modified ARM-PCR protocol with three rounds of nested PCR amplified TCRbeta. TCRdb used MiXCR to reprocess the multiplex PCR reads, holding one entry per CDR3 protein. The top ten clones hold approximately 18% of a sample with approximately 100,000 distinct CDR3 sequences, over 55% of them seen once. This sample's RNA came from whole unsorted tissue. The normal lung tissue was taken more than 3 cm from the tumor edge. Sequencing was carried out using distant non-tumor lung tissue. Receptor source: a young man with non-small cell lung cancer.

To note about this clonotype: The junction and the germline gene differ at one end; a read error may be behind it. This chain uses TRBV5-6 with TRBJ2-7, with D unresolved. CDR1 SGHDT and CDR2 YYEEEE come from the germline V gene. The CDR3 covers 13 residues. DNA for the CDR3: TGTGCCAGCAGCTTGGGTGTTTCCTACGTGCAGTACTTC. Translating it yields CASSLGVSYVQYF.

DNA for the CDR3: TGTGCCAGCAGCTTACAAGCACAGATCTACGAGCAGTACTTC. This translates into CASSLQAQIYEQYF. The genes are TRBV11-2 and TRBJ2-7; D not resolved. The CDR3 loop spans 14 amino acids. Per the germline V gene, CDR1 is SGHAT and CDR2 is FQNNGV. V lost 2 bases and J lost 3, with 11 bases in between.